The next 5 T cell receptor beta chains were all read from a single sample in a study of blood T cell repertoires in COVID-19. The table came from immunoSEQ multiplex PCR; TCRdb's copy has only in-frame clones and leaves some out. The data contain roughly 150,000 clones, over 70% of them singletons. Sequences were obtained from peripheral blood. The origin of the receptors is a human donor in a cohort sampled during active COVID-19.

The chain employs TRBV5-5 and TRBJ2-3; 10 nucleotides line up with TRBD2. Germline CDR1 reads SGHKS; CDR2 reads YYEKEE (reference sequence). The CDR3 covers 16 residues. V was pared by 4 bases and J by 2 bases, with 7 bases of the junction left unmatched. The CDR3 spells CASSPLAGDFTDTQYF. For the CDR3, the DNA is TGTGCCAGCAGCCCTCTAGCGGGAGACTTCACAGATACGCAGTATTTT. Full variable domain (outside the CDR3, taken from reference TRBV5-5 and TRBJ2-3): DAGVTQSPTHLIKTRGQQVTLRCSPISGHKSVSWYQQVLGQGPQFIFQYYEKEERGRGNFPDRFSARQFPNYSSELNVNALLLGDSALYLCASSPLAGDFTDTQYFGPGTRLTVL.

V gene TRBV6-5 combines with J gene TRBJ1-1, with D tentatively TRBD1 (5 bases). CDR1 and CDR2 from the germline V gene are MNHEY and SVGAGI. The CDR3 covers 15 residues. V was cut by 5 bases and J by 1 base, with 14 bases left in between. As DNA, the CDR3 is TGTGCCAGCAGTAATTACAGGCCGGAGAACACTGAAGCTTTCTTT. This codes for CASSNYRPENTEAFF.

The rearrangement joins TRBV12-1 to TRBJ2-7; the table's D call, TRBD1, was not checked against the DNA. TRBV12-1 is a listed pseudogene. The CDR3 has 14 residues. Here the CDR3 reads CASSVDSPPDEQYV. The CDR3 nucleotides read TGTGCCAGCAGCGTCGACAGTCCCCCGGACGAGCAGTACGTC.

The chain combines TRBV7-2 with TRBJ2-3, with TRBD2 matching over 7 bases. CDR3 length: 15 residues. Germline CDR1 reads SGHTA; CDR2 reads FQGNSA. V lost 5 bases and J lost 0; bases outside the gene matches: 5. The CDR3 nucleotides are TGTGCCAGCAGCCTAGTAGCGGGTAGCACAGATACGCAGTATTTT. Its protein is CASSLVAGSTDTQYF.

CDR3: CASSYSGFSSEQYV. The CDR3, as DNA: TGTGCCAGCAGCTATTCGGGATTCTCCTCCGAGCAGTACGTC. The gene calls are TRBV21-1 and TRBJ2-7; the DNA was not used to check the table's D call, TRBD2. TRBV21-1 has pseudogene status. CDR3 length: 14 residues.